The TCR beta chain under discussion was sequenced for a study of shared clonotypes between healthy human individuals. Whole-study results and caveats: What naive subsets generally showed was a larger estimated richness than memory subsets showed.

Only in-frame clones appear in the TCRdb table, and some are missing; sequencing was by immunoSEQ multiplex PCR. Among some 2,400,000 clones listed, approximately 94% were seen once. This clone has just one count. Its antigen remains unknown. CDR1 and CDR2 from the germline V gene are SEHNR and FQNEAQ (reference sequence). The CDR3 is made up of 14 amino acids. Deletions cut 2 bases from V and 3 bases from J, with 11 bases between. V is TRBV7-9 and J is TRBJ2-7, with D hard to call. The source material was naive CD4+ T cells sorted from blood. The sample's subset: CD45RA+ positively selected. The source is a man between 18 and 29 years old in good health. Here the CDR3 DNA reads TGTGCCAGCAGCTTATATCAACCCGGCTACGAGCAGTACTTC. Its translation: CASSLYQPGYEQYF.